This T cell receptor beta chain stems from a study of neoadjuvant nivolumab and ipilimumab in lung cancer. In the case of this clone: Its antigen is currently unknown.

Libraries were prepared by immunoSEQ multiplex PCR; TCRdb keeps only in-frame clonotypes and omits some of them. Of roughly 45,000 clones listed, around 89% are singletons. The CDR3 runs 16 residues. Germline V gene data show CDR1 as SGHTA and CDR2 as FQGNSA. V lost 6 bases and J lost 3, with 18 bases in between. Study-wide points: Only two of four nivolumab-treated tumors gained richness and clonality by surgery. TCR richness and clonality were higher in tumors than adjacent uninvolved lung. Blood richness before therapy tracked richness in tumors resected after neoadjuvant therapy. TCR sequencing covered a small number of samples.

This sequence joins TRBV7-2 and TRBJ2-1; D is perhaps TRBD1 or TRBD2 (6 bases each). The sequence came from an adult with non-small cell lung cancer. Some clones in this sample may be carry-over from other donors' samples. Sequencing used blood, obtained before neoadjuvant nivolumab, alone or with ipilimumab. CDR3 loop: CASSPQGGGGYNEQFF. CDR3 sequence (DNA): TGTGCCAGCAGTCCTCAGGGTGGAGGGGGCTACAATGAGCAGTTCTTC.